This T cell receptor (beta chain) comes out of a study of PD-L1 blockade in urothelial cancer. Study at large: The analyses of blood took place 3 weeks (second dose) and 6 weeks after treatment start.

Sequenced by immunoSEQ multiplex PCR; TCRdb stores in-frame clones only, minus some. Seen here are about 74,000 clones, around 80% observed once, and the top ten hold 4.5% to 5.5%. The CDR3 totals 16 residues. The germline V gene has CDR1 SGHRS and CDR2 YFSETQ. The trim removed 4 bases at V and 4 bases at J, leaving 10 bases unmatched. This rearrangement joins TRBV5-1 to TRBJ2-2, with 7 nucleotides matching TRBD1. This material consisted of PBMCs, taken around atezolizumab (anti-PD-L1) treatment. This sequence was found in a man in his 70s with urothelial cancer. DNA for the CDR3: TGCGCCAGCAGCCGAACACAGGACAGGACCACCGGGGAGCTGTTTTTT. Its protein product is CASSRTQDRTTGELFF.